The text below deals with one T cell receptor (beta chain). CDR1 and CDR2 from the germline V gene are LGHDT and YNNKEL (reference sequence). Unmatched junction bases numbered 5, after V lost 3 bases and J lost 2 bases. The CDR3 runs to 16 residues. This entry belongs to a study of blood T cell repertoires in COVID-19. On the study more broadly: PBMCs, B-cell-depleted T cells, or T cells provided the cDNA or gDNA that made up the material.

Methods used by the authors: Researchers report that nucleated cell counts were estimated from reference gene primer amplification. The assay was immunoSEQ multiplex PCR, and TCRdb's table has in-frame clones only and misses some. Clone size and V and J calls were adopted from that table, with D and trimming inferred from the DNA. The profile shows 300,000 to 400,000 clones, 80% to 90% of them singletons. V usage is TRBV3-1 (or the pseudogene TRBV3-2) and J usage is TRBJ2-3, with 10 bases lining up with TRBD2. The sequence derives from a man aged 30 to 39 with active or convalescent COVID-19. The specimen was peripheral blood. The CDR3 bases are TGTGCCAGCAGCCAGGAACTAGCGGGGACCACAGATACGCAGTATTTT. Translating gives CASSQELAGTTDTQYF.